This T cell receptor (beta chain) was found in a study of regulatory T cells in long-lasting Graves disease (dated by TCRdb to the early 2020s). In terms of the full investigation: Persistent Graves' disease was defined as antithyroid drug treatment for over 5 years with persistently positive TSH receptor autoantibodies. A total of approximately 35 samples were covered by TCR sequencing, comprising some 13 persistent and 20 newly diagnosed Graves' disease patients. The study was registered as a clinical trial and conducted in China. Antithyroid drugs had been taken for approximately 10 years on average by persistent Graves' disease patients in the clinical cohort. Peripheral blood TCR sequencing and RNA sequencing compared persistent Graves' disease patients with newly diagnosed Graves' disease patients.

Notes on this clonotype: The antigen this receptor binds is unknown. Base qualities were left out, and no much larger clone turns up one base away.

Receptors were amplified or captured by multiplex PCR. These reads were obtained on an Illumina HiSeq 4000. CDR3 regions were amplified by Arm-PCR with iRepertoire HTBI primers to construct TCR beta libraries. Gel purification was performed on PCR products prior to sequencing. As for the authors' bioinformatics: A total of roughly 65 TRBV and 14 TRBJ segments were identified across samples and were used for gene usage analysis of CDR3 amino acid clonotypes. COPE and FqMerger were used to merge filtered high-quality paired reads into contigs. BLAST was used to align contigs to IMGT TRBV, TRBD and TRBJ reference genes, and CDR3 was defined according to IMGT. Clonotypes above 0.1% frequency were classified as highly expanded clones. Shannon entropy was used to measure repertoire diversity, and the Gini coefficient was used to measure V-J evenness. A clonotype found in more than one individual was treated as public. The public reads were quality trimmed at Q25 with fastp and then assembled into clones with MiXCR by TCRdb, keeping productive beta chains. Every entry covers one CDR3 protein and lists the most common genes and DNA from its rows. TCRdb's processing, not the authors' own work, is the source of the V and J calls. The sample table lists about 470,000 distinct CDR3 sequences, 20% to 25% of them with a count of one. Of the sample, less than 9% falls within the top ten clones.

Taken with the paper, the label for time point translates to: persistent/refractory GD, antithyroid drugs over 5 years with positive TRAb. For both TCR sequencing and RNA sequencing, RNA was extracted from PBMCs in TRIzol. Graves' disease was diagnosed according to American Thyroid Association guidelines. Patients were recruited from an endocrinology department in Xi'an, China. Each patient gave about 10 milliliters of peripheral blood, collected in an EDTA anticoagulant tube. Ficoll Paque Plus density gradient separation was used to isolate PBMCs, and no additional T cell sorting was done. An Agilent 2100 Bioanalyzer and agarose gel were used to check RNA quality, while a NanoDrop 2000 measured RNA concentration. The CDR3 runs 17 residues from the cysteine to the phenylalanine. Only the CDR3 portion is preserved as DNA: 51 bases, with reading frame beginning at the first base. In the germline V gene, CDR1 corresponds to SGHVS and CDR2 to FNYEAQ. V is shortened by 0 bases, J by 3 bases, and the region joining them spans 17 bases.

Study-wide conclusions, independent of this receptor: Peripheral blood alone was examined, since thyroid tissue, which constituted the primary lesion, could not be accessed. TRBV28, TRBJ1-2 and TRBJ2-5 were preferentially used in persistent disease, while TRBV20-1 and TRBJ2-1 were favored in newly diagnosed disease. The authors acknowledged the small sample size as a limitation that may reduce accuracy. Lower TCR Shannon entropy and fewer highly expanded clones were observed in persistent Graves' disease patients than in newly diagnosed patients, which suggested clonal expansion. Patients with persistent disease shared more public clonotypes (approximately 2,500) than newly diagnosed patients did (more than 900). Only the TCR beta chain was sequenced and analyzed.

The chain employs TRBV7-6 and TRBJ1-2; the D gene is possibly TRBD1, with 6 bases matching. Here the sequenced sample was peripheral blood mononuclear cells (PBMCs), taken when the disease was refractory, from a patient treated with antithyroid drugs. The origin of this receptor is a female donor with Graves disease. The nucleotide sequence reads as follows: TGTGCCAGCAGCTTAGCGAGCGGCAGGGGAGGGCACTATGGCTACACCTTC. Its coded protein is CASSLASGRGGHYGYTF.